This record looks at one TCR beta chain sequence and its context. As yet, its antigen is unknown. This specimen comes from a study of T cells after yellow fever vaccination. With V trimmed by 5 bases and J by 5 bases, 10 bases remained unmatched. This CDR3 region has 18 residues. Germline V gene sequence: CDR1 SGHAT, CDR2 FQNNGV. Overall study findings and caveats: Of the clonotypes, a small share occurred in both CD4 and CD8 compartments.

TCRdb re-called the 5' RACE reads with MiXCR, one entry per CDR3 protein. The table records about 400,000 distinct CDR3 sequences, around 6.5% of them present only once. The chain is built from TRBV11-2 and TRBJ2-2; TRBD2 matches at 14 bases. This receptor was identified in a man aged 30 to 39 who received the YFV17D yellow fever vaccine. The source material was PBMCs, sampled 5 days after the yellow fever booster vaccination. The CDR3 DNA sequence: TGTGCCAGCAGCGCACACGGGACTAGCGGGAGTTTTACCGGGGAGCTGTTTTTT. Translation: CASSAHGTSGSFTGELFF.